The present T cell receptor (beta chain) was sequenced within a study of blood T cell repertoires in COVID-19. Study-level information: The study drew acute and convalescent COVID-19 samples from the United States, Italy and Spain. Sources were T cells, B-cell-depleted T cells, or PBMCs; the material itself was cDNA or gDNA.

In the original workflow: Amplification from reference gene primers served as the basis for estimated nucleated cell counts. The data were produced by immunoSEQ multiplex PCR, yet TCRdb's version contains in-frame clones alone and is incomplete. V, J and clone size derive from that table, while D and trimming were established from the DNA sequence. The top ten clones hold roughly 6.5% of a sample with fewer than 150,000 clones, 84% of them seen once. The germline V gene encodes CDR1 SGHTA and CDR2 FQGNSA. This CDR3 is 14 amino acids long. The V end lost 1 base, the J end lost 1 base, and 7 bases lay between the germline ends. Relative to its sample, this clone is medium-sized.

Sequenced material: peripheral blood. The chain joins TRBV7-2 to TRBJ2-5; a possible D gene is TRBD2 (5 bases). This TCR derives from a human donor in a cohort sampled during active COVID-19. CDR3 sequence: CASSLGAGQETQYF. The DNA for the CDR3 is TGTGCCAGCAGCTTAGGGGCGGGCCAAGAGACCCAGTACTTC.